The rows below give T cell receptor beta chains drawn from one sample of a study of neurological immune-mediated disorders. TCRdb analysed the 5' RACE reads with MiXCR anew, one entry per CDR3 protein. The table shows approximately 50,000 distinct CDR3 sequences, with 7% to 10% occurring only once. Material for sequencing was PBMCs. The origin of the receptors is a woman aged 40 to 50 in good health. Both conserved end residues are part of each CDR3. Fields, in order: V gene, D gene, clone size, J gene, CDR3 protein, CDR3 DNA. The D gene is left open where the match is weak. Size is omitted from some rows. Given values are once, few, many or a class for expanded clones.

TRBV7-6,TRBD2,many,TRBJ2-3,CASSLVRGGTDTQYF,TGTGCCAGCAGCTTAGTCCGGGGGGGCACAGATACGCAGTATTTT
TRBV6-5,NA,many,TRBJ1-5,CASSYRQGNQPQHF,TGTGCCAGCAGTTATCGGCAGGGCAATCAGCCCCAGCATTTT
TRBV10-3,NA,many,TRBJ1-6,CAIMAQDNSPLHF,TGTGCCATCATGGCACAGGATAATTCACCCCTCCACTTT
TRBV7-3,NA,many,TRBJ2-1,CASSLSQVSSYNEQFF,TGTGCCAGCAGCTTAAGCCAGGTTAGCTCCTACAATGAGCAGTTCTTC
TRBV20-1,TRBD1,many,TRBJ2-1,CSALEGAGDEQFF,TGCAGTGCTCTCGAGGGGGCTGGGGATGAGCAGTTCTTC
TRBV5-1,NA,many,TRBJ2-5,CASSMGEYQETQYF,TGCGCCAGCTCCATGGGGGAGTACCAAGAGACCCAGTACTTC
TRBV20-1,NA,many,TRBJ2-1,CSARTRNRYEQFF,TGCAGTGCTAGAACAAGAAACAGGTATGAGCAGTTCTTC
TRBV20-1,NA,many,TRBJ2-7,CSARANWDYEQYF,TGCAGTGCTAGAGCTAACTGGGACTACGAGCAGTACTTC
TRBV7-2,NA,many,TRBJ1-2,CASPEGGDFYGGYTF,TGTGCCAGCCCTGAGGGGGGCGACTTCTATGGTGGCTACACCTTC
TRBV7-2,TRBD2,many,TRBJ2-7,CASSLRGGGDRFEQYF,TGTGCCAGCAGCTTACGGGGCGGGGGGGATAGATTCGAGCAGTACTTC
TRBV24-1,TRBD1,many,TRBJ2-7,CATSEGSTGGYEQYF,TGTGCCACCAGTGAAGGGTCGACAGGGGGCTACGAGCAGTACTTC
TRBV7-2,NA,many,TRBJ2-5,CASTRYGARLQSQETQYF,TGTGCCAGCACTCGATATGGTGCCAGACTACAATCTCAAGAGACCCAGTACTTC
TRBV27,TRBD2,many,TRBJ2-7,CASSFGTSSYEQYF,TGTGCCAGCAGCTTCGGGACTAGCTCCTACGAGCAGTACTTC
TRBV7-2,NA,many,TRBJ2-1,CASSLIQGSLSGLYNEQFF,TGTGCCAGCAGCTTAATCCAGGGGTCTCTGTCAGGGCTCTATAATGAGCAGTTCTTC
TRBV4-3,NA,many,TRBJ1-6,CASSQVMGDSPLHF,TGCGCCAGCAGCCAGGTCATGGGTGATTCACCCCTCCACTTT
TRBV9,NA,NA,TRBJ1-1,CASSPRGELNTEAFF,TGTGCCAGCAGCCCCCGAGGGGAGTTGAACACTGAAGCTTTCTTT
TRBV3-1,NA,few,TRBJ1-2,CASSQDMGVNYGYTF,TGTGCCAGCAGCCAAGATATGGGGGTCAACTATGGCTACACCTTC
TRBV5-5,TRBD1,many,TRBJ2-4,CASSSGQGRDIQYF,TGTGCCAGCAGCTCGGGACAGGGAAGGGACATTCAGTACTTC
TRBV10-3,NA,many,TRBJ1-1,CAISDVWRGTEAFF,TGTGCCATCAGTGATGTCTGGCGGGGCACTGAAGCTTTCTTT
TRBV20-1,TRBD1,NA,TRBJ2-3,CSARVDRGRTTDTQYF,TGCAGTGCTAGAGTCGACAGGGGGCGTACCACAGATACGCAGTATTTT
TRBV21-1,NA,many,TRBJ2-1,CASSKWDQTSTNNEQFF,TGTGCCAGCAGCAAATGGGACCAGACTAGCACCAACAATGAGCAGTTCTTC
TRBV6-2/TRBV6-3,TRBD2,many,TRBJ2-5,CASNLAGLTQYF,TGTGCCAGCAATCTAGCGGGGTTAACCCAGTACTTC
TRBV20-1,NA,few,TRBJ2-5,CSAFLGRAKETQYF,TGCAGTGCTTTTTTGGGGCGGGCAAAAGAGACCCAGTACTTC
TRBV5-1,NA,few,TRBJ2-7,CASSQDVAGTISYEQYF,TGCGCCAGCAGCCAAGACGTGGCAGGAACCATCTCCTACGAGCAGTACTTC
TRBV21-1,NA,many,TRBJ2-7,CASSKAPLDPTEYEQYF,TGTGCCAGCAGCAAAGCCCCCCTAGACCCGACAGAATACGAGCAGTACTTC
TRBV20-1,TRBD2,many,TRBJ2-1,CSACRTSGSSYNEQFF,TGCAGTGCTTGCCGGACTAGCGGGAGCTCCTACAATGAGCAGTTCTTC
TRBV4-3,NA,many,TRBJ1-5,CASSQDMTARNQPQHF,TGCGCCAGCAGCCAAGATATGACAGCGCGCAATCAGCCCCAGCATTTT
TRBV29-1,NA,NA,TRBJ1-1,CSARTGEFTEAFF,TGCAGCGCCAGGACGGGGGAGTTCACTGAAGCTTTCTTT
TRBV7-3,NA,many,TRBJ1-1,CASSPQGNTEAFF,TGTGCCAGCTCACCACAGGGGAACACTGAAGCTTTCTTT
TRBV5-1,NA,once,TRBJ2-1,CASRKEAVNNEQFF,TGCGCCAGCAGGAAGGAAGCGGTTAACAATGAGCAGTTCTTC
TRBV3-1,TRBD2,NA,TRBJ2-7,CASSWTRGKEQYF,TGTGCCAGCAGCTGGACTAGGGGTAAGGAGCAGTACTTC
TRBV5-1,TRBD2,many,TRBJ2-1,CASSLLSGRRHEQFF,TGCGCCAGCAGCTTGCTCAGCGGGAGGAGACATGAGCAGTTCTTC
TRBV7-3,NA,many,TRBJ1-1,CASSGGDTEAFF,TGTGCCAGCAGCGGGGGGGACACTGAAGCTTTCTTT
TRBV5-1,TRBD2,many,TRBJ2-7,CASSEAWGGDSYEQYF,TGCGCCAGCAGCGAGGCTTGGGGGGGGGACTCCTACGAGCAGTACTTC
TRBV6-5,NA,many,TRBJ2-2,CASSYSTSPGTGELFF,TGTGCCAGCAGTTACTCGACCAGCCCGGGCACCGGGGAGCTGTTTTTT
TRBV4-1,NA,many,TRBJ2-3,CASSQDPGGGYTDTQYF,TGCGCCAGCAGCCAAGATCCGGGCGGGGGCTACACAGATACGCAGTATTTT
TRBV15,NA,many,TRBJ2-7,CATSRDRAASYEQYF,TGTGCCACCAGCAGAGATCGGGCAGCCTCCTACGAGCAGTACTTC
TRBV5-1,TRBD1,many,TRBJ1-1,CASSFKQGTNTEAFF,TGCGCCAGCAGCTTCAAACAGGGGACGAACACTGAAGCTTTCTTT
TRBV4-3,NA,NA,TRBJ1-5,CASSQDSQGPQHF,TGCGCCAGCAGCCAAGATTCCCAGGGGCCCCAGCATTTT
TRBV5-1,NA,many,TRBJ1-1,CASGTQGGNTEAFF,TGCGCCAGCGGAACCCAAGGGGGGAACACTGAAGCTTTCTTT
TRBV24-1,NA,many,TRBJ2-3,CATSDSNTAGSTDTQYF,TGTGCCACCAGTGATTCAAACACGGCGGGGAGCACAGATACGCAGTATTTT
TRBV29-1,TRBD1,few,TRBJ2-7,CSVTRQGARGYEQYF,TGCAGCGTCACGCGACAGGGGGCGAGGGGCTACGAGCAGTACTTC
TRBV10-3,NA,many,TRBJ2-3,CAISESGTGTDTQYF,TGTGCCATCAGTGAGTCGGGGACGGGCACAGATACGCAGTATTTT
TRBV3-1,NA,many,TRBJ2-1,CASSQERGGWFVNEQFF,TGTGCCAGCAGCCAAGAACGGGGAGGCTGGTTTGTCAATGAGCAGTTCTTC
TRBV12-3/TRBV12-4,NA,many,TRBJ1-5,CASSFGFSGGNQPQHF,TGTGCCAGCAGTTTCGGCTTTTCTGGGGGGAATCAGCCCCAGCATTTT
TRBV4-2,TRBD1,many,TRBJ2-7,CASSQELEQGSGEQYF,TGTGCCAGCAGCCAAGAATTGGAACAGGGGAGCGGCGAGCAGTACTTC
TRBV15,NA,many,TRBJ2-3,CATSRDIGGITDIDTQYF,TGTGCCACCAGCAGAGATATTGGGGGGATAACCGATATAGATACGCAGTATTTT
TRBV10-3,TRBD1,many,TRBJ2-7,CAITPGQTYEQYF,TGTGCCATCACTCCGGGACAGACTTACGAGCAGTACTTC
TRBV5-1,NA,many,TRBJ1-1,CASSFGPGAFAEAFF,TGCGCCAGCAGCTTCGGTCCCGGGGCATTCGCTGAAGCTTTCTTT
TRBV27,NA,many,TRBJ2-1,CASSFQGRAYNEQFF,TGTGCCAGCAGTTTTCAGGGACGCGCCTACAATGAGCAGTTCTTC
TRBV5-1,TRBD2,many,TRBJ2-3,CASSLVSGGSTDTQYF,TGCGCCAGCAGCTTGGTTAGCGGGGGATCCACAGATACGCAGTATTTT